The source of this T cell receptor (beta chain) is a study of blood T cell repertoires in COVID-19 (TCRdb year 2020). In the study overall: Collaborator samples came from the United States, Italy and Spain and covered acute and convalescent phases of COVID-19. The prospective study material was composed of cDNA or gDNA derived from T cells, B-cell-depleted T cells, or PBMCs. Subjects who had been exposed to COVID-19, were actively infected with it, or had recovered from it provided the deeply sampled blood TCRbeta repertoires that made up the dataset. The repertoires were released in a freely available public database intended as a resource for research on the immune response to SARS-CoV-2. The samples were drawn from the first 160 participants of the ongoing ImmuneRACE study and from more than 1,000 subjects provided by 6 global collaborators. A de-identified subject ID, COVID-19 status, age in years and sex were almost always included in the sample metadata. HLA class I and class II types, where available, came from metadata supplied by the sample provider rather than from assay-based typing.

What the work shows at the level of the full study, not this receptor alone: Clinical and demographic metadata were provided uncurated, with the amount varying by source and participant.

TCRbeta CDR3 regions were amplified from genomic DNA using the immunoSEQ Assay, a bias-controlled multiplex PCR. As for how the authors treated the data: The number of nucleated cells in each sample was estimated by amplification of reference gene primers within the assay. To quantify the absolute abundance of each unique TCRbeta CDR3 rearrangement, sequence reads were collapsed and filtered. For each sample, productive Simpson clonality was calculated by taking the square root of Simpson's diversity index across productive rearrangements. Held by TCRdb, this immuneACCESS table contains in-frame sequences only and omits some clones. Under half of the omission traces to an unresolved V gene where checked; the cause of the rest is unknown. V, J and clone size were drawn from that table, and D and trimming were deduced from the DNA. The sample includes about 35,000 clones, with about 86% observed a single time. The biggest ten clones account for 4% to 5% of the sample.

Regarding this clone: There is no known antigen for this receptor. Per-nucleotide qualities are absent, and no much larger clonotype sits a single base away.

The CDR3 numbers 12 residues from cysteine through phenylalanine. The retained sequence is limited to the CDR3, 36 bases, with the frame set at the first base. Sequences MNHNS (CDR1) and SASEGT (CDR2) are obtained from the germline V gene. Relative to germline, V is missing 3 bases and J is missing 12 bases, with 6 bases of the junction outside any gene match. The collaborating institutions used their own protocols to collect whole blood in K2EDTA tubes. For TCRbeta analysis, collaborators shipped samples in one of three forms: frozen whole blood, isolated PBMCs, or DNA extracted from either of those sample types.

The chain is made from TRBV6-1 and TRBJ1-1, with 8 bases matching TRBD1. The sequenced sample consisted of peripheral blood. The receptor was isolated from a woman in her 70s with active COVID-19. The sequenced DNA: TGTGCCAGCAGTGACCGGACAGGGACAACTTTCTTT. Translated, it reads CASSDRTGTTFF.